The T cell receptor beta chain described here comes from a study of T cell changes during pregnancy in multiple sclerosis. Measured with immunoSEQ multiplex PCR; TCRdb has only the in-frame clones, and not every one. The profile shows about 83,000 clones, more than 90% of them singletons. The CDR3 is 13 amino acids. The gene calls are TRBV21-1 and TRBJ1-1; the D call of TRBD1 is as the table states it, not checked on the DNA. TRBV21-1 is reported as a pseudogene. The sample in question was peripheral blood, obtained in the second trimester of pregnancy. This receptor was identified in a female donor with multiple sclerosis, enrolled in a pregnancy study. This CDR3 is CASSGDRNTEAFF. The CDR3 coding sequence is TGTGCCAGCAGTGGTGACAGGAACACTGAAGCTTTCTTT.